Listed below are T cell receptor beta chains from one sample, sequenced in a study of cytomegalovirus exposure and HLA in healthy donors. The repertoire was sequenced with immunoSEQ multiplex PCR; TCRdb's copy has only in-frame clones and lacks some. This sample yields over 85,000 clones, of which around 86% are seen a single time; about 1.8% belongs to the top ten. Sequencing was performed on PBMCs. These receptors were taken from a man aged 35-49 years in good health and CMV-seronegative. Both conserved end residues are part of each CDR3. The D gene is left open where the match is weak. Clone size, where shown, is once, few, many, or a class for clones that have expanded.

v_call	j_call	d_call	clone_size	cdr3_nt	cdr3_aa
TRBV6-1	TRBJ2-7	-	-	TGTGCCAGCAAACTAGCAGGCGAGCAGTACTTC	CASKLAGEQYF
TRBV15	TRBJ1-2	-	-	TGTGCCACCAGCAGAGTGAGCAGGGCGGGGGGCTACACCTTC	CATSRVSRAGGYTF
TRBV9	TRBJ1-1	TRBD1	-	TGTGCCAGCAGCGGACACAGGGGGAGTGCTGAAGCTTTCTTT	CASSGHRGSAEAFF
TRBV29-1	TRBJ2-7	-	-	TGCAGCGTGGGGGGACAGTCCGAGCAGTACTTC	CSVGGQSEQYF
TRBV2	TRBJ1-6	-	-	TGTGCCAGCAACCTACGAGGCTTTAATTCACCCCTCCACTTT	CASNLRGFNSPLHF
TRBV10-3	TRBJ1-1	-	-	TGTGCCATCGGGTGGGGGGGCCCAAGGGATTCTGAAGCTTTCTTT	CAIGWGGPRDSEAFF
TRBV7-9	TRBJ1-4	TRBD1	-	TGTGCCAGCAGCTTGGACAGGGGGCATAATGAAAAACTGTTTTTT	CASSLDRGHNEKLFF
TRBV6-6	TRBJ1-3	-	-	TGTGCCAGCAGTTTAACAGGGTACGGAAACACCATATATTTT	CASSLTGYGNTIYF
TRBV7-9	TRBJ2-2	-	-	TGTGCCCCCCACACGGCAGGGCCGAACACCGGGGAGCTGTTTTTT	CAPHTAGPNTGELFF
TRBV28	TRBJ1-1	TRBD1	-	TGTGCCAGCAGTTTAGACAGGGGCGGGTTGAACACTGAAGCTTTCTTT	CASSLDRGGLNTEAFF
TRBV4-1	TRBJ1-4	TRBD1	-	TGCGCCAGCAGCCAATCCGGGACAGGGGGCAAGTTGGGAAATGAAAAACTGTTTTTT	CASSQSGTGGKLGNEKLFF
TRBV6-5	TRBJ2-2	TRBD1	-	TGTGCCAGCAGTTTTGGGGCAGGGGGACCGACCGGGGAGCTGTTTTTT	CASSFGAGGPTGELFF
TRBV29-1	TRBJ1-1	TRBD1	few	TGCAGCGTAGTTGGACAGGGGGCCGGTGAAGCTTTCTTT	CSVVGQGAGEAFF
TRBV2	TRBJ2-3	TRBD2	-	TGTGCCAGCAGGGGGACTAGCGGGTATTCCACAGATACGCAGTATTTT	CASRGTSGYSTDTQYF
TRBV7-9	TRBJ1-4	-	-	TGTGCCAGCAGCTTCGAGGAAAAACTGTTTTTT	CASSFEEKLFF
TRBV6-1	TRBJ1-5	-	-	TGTGCCAGCAGTGAACGTAGGACAGATAGCAATCAGCCCCAGCATTTT	CASSERRTDSNQPQHF